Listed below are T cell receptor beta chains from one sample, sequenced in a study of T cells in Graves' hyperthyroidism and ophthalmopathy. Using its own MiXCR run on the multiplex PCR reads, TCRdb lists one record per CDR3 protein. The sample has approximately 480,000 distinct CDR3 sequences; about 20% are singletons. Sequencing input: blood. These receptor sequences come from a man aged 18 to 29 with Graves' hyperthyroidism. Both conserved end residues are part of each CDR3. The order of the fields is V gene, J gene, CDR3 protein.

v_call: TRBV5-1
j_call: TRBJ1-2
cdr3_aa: CASGQGGDYGYTF

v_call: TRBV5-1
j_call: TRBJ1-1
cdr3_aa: CASSLSSELNTEAFF

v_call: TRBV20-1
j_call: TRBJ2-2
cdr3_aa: CSAQDLLEGELFF

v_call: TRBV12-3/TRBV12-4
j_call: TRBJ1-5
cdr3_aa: CASSLGQGGQPQHF

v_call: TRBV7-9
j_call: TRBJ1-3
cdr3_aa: CASSFIGSGNTIYF

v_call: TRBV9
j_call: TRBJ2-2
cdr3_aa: CASSVHGQGDTGELFF

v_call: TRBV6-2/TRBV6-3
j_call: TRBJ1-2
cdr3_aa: CASSYRGTGKFYGYTF

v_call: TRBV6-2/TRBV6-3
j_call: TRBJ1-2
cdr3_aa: CASSYSTGARGYTF

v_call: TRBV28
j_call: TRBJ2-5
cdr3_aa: CASSLAGATGETQYF

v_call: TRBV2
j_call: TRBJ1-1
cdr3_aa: CASHGLGGTEAFF

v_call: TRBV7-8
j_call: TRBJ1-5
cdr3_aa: CASSLWADRSGSNQPQHF

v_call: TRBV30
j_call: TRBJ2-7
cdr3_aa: CAWRGRTYEQYF

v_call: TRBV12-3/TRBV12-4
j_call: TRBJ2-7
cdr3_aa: CASSLVGRREQYF

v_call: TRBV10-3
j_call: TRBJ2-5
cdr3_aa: CAIRGDRGNQETQYF

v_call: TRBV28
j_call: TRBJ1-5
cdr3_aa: CASSYSGQLYQPQHF

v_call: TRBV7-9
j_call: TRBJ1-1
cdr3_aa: CASSQGGRPEAFF

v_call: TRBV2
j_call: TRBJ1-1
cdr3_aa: CASSVDRTEAFF

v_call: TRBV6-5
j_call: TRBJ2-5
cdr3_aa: CASSYVRSEGIQETQYF

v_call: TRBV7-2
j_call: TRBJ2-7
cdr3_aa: CASSPGGGGAYEQYF

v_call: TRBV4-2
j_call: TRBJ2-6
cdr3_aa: CASSHLQASGANVLTF

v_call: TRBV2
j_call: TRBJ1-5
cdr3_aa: CASSDPGEGVNQPQHF

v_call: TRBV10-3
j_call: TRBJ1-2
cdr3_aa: CAISESRGRDNYGYTF

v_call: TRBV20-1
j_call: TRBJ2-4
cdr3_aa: CSAAGQGDHIQYF

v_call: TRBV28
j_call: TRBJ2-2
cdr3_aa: CASSSMGLAGAGELFF

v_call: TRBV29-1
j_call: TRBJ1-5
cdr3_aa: CSVSEGGGNQPQHF

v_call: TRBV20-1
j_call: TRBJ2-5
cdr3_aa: CSASPGEETQYF

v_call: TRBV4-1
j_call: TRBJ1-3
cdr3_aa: CASSLKGSSGNTIYF

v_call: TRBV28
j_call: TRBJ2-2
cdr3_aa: CASSSGGAGKTGELFF

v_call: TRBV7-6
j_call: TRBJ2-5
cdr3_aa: CASGTSGQLTQYF

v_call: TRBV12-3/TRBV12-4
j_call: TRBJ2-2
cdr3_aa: CANSLLGPPNTGELFF

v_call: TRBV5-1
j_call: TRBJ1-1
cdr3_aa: CASSKDRLNTEAFF

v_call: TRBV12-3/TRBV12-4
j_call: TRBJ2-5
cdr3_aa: CASSSLAGVYRETQYF

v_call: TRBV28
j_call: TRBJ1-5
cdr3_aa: CASSFQAGRHQPQHF

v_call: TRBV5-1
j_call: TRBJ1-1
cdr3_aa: CASSPDGGRMNTEAFF

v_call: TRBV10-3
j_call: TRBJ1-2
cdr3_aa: CATRPSSVGVNYGYTF

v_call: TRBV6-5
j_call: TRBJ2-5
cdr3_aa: CASSYFPFGYQETQYF

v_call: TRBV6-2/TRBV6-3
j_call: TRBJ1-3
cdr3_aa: CASRSTGTSGNTIYF

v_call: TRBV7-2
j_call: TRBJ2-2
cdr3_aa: CASSSTLAGDTGELFF

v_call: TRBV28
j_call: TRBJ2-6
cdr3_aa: CASSGTQSGANVLTF

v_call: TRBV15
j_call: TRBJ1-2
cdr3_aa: CATSRERDYGYTF

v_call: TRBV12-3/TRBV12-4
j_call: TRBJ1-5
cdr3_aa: CASSRPARGGWQPQHF

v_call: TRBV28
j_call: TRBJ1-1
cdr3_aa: CASSLPALGQGLVGTEAFF

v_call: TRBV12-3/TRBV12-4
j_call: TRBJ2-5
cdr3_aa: CASSLSVGTGGQETQYF

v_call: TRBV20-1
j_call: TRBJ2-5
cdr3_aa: CSARGISLYQETQYF

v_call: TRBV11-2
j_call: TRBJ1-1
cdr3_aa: CASRTGIMPEAFF

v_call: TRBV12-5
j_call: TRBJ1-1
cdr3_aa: CASGGDTEAFF

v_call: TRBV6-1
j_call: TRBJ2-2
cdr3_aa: CASIPPRGSGELFF

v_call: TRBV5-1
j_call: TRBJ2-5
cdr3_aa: CASSLRDRGETQYF

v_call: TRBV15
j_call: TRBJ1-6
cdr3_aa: CATSGGQGNNSPLHF

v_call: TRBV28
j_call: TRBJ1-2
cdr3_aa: CATRGAQNYGYTF

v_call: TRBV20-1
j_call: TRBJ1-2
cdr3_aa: CSARDVAWNGYTF

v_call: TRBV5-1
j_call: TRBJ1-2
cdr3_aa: CASSLGQVRTNYGYTF

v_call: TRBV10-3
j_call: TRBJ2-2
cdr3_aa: CAISWTGGSTGELFF